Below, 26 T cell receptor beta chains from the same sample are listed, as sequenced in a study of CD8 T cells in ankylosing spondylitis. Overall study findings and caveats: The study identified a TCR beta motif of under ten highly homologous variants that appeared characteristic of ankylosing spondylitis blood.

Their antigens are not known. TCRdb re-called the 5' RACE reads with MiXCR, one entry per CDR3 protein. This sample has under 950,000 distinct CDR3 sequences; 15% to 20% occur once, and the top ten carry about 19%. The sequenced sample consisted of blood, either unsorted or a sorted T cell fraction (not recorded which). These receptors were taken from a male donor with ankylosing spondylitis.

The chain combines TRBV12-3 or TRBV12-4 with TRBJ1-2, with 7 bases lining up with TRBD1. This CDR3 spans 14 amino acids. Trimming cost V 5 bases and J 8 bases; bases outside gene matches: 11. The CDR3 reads CASSPRQGGYGYTF. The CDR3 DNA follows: TGTGCCAGCAGTCCCCGACAGGGTGGTTACGGCTACACCTTC.

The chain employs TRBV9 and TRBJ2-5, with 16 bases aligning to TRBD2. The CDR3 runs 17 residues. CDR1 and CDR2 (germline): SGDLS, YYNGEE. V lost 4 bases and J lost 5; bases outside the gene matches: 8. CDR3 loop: CASSSGTSGRAVETQYF. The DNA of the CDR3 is TGTGCCAGCAGCTCCGGGACTAGCGGGAGGGCCGTTGAGACCCAGTACTTC.

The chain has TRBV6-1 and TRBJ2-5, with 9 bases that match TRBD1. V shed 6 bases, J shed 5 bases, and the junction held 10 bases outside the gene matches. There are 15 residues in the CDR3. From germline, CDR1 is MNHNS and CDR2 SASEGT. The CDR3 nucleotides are TGTGCCAGCAGAACTATACAGGGGGCGGTGGAGACCCAGTACTTC. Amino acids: CASRTIQGAVETQYF.

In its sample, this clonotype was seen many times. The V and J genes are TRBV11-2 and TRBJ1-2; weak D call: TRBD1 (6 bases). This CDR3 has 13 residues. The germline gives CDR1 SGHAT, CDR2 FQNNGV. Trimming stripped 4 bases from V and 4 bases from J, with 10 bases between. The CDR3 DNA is TGTGCCAGCAGCTCTAACAGGGCCTATGGCTACACCTTC. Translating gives CASSSNRAYGYTF.

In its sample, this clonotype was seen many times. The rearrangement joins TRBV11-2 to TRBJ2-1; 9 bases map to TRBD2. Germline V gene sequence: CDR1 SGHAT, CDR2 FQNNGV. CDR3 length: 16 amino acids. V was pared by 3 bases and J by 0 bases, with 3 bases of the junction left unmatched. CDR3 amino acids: CASSFRRGGSYNEQFF. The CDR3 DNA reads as TGTGCCAGCAGCTTTAGGCGGGGGGGCTCCTACAATGAGCAGTTCTTC.

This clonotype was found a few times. The CDR3 DNA reads as TGCGCCAGCAGCTTGGCCGGGTCTAGGTCTGGGGCCAACGTCCTGACTTTC. It codes for CASSLAGSRSGANVLTF. This sequence joins TRBV5-1 and TRBJ2-6; D gene unclear. In germline, CDR1 is SGHRS, CDR2 YFSETQ. The length of the CDR3 is 17 residues. V was cut by 0 bases and J by 1 base, with 11 bases left in between. Full variable domain (outside the CDR3, taken from reference TRBV5-1 and TRBJ2-6): KAGVTQTPRYLIKTRGQQVTLSCSPISGHRSVSWYQQTPGQGLQFLFEYFSETQRNKGNFPGRFSGRQFSNSRSEMNVSTLELGDSALYLCASSLAGSRSGANVLTFGAGSRLTVL.

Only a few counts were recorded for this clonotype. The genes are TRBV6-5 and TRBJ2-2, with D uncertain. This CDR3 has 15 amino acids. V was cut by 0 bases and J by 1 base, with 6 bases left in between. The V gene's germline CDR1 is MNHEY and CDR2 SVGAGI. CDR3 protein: CASSYSTGNTGELFF. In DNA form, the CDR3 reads TGTGCCAGCAGTTACTCGACGGGGAACACCGGGGAGCTGTTTTTT.

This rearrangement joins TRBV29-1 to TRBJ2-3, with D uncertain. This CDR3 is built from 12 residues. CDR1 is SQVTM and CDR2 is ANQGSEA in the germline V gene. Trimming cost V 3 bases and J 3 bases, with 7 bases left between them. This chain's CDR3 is CSVDWQTDTQYF. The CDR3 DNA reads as TGCAGCGTTGATTGGCAGACAGATACGCAGTATTTT.

Here the CDR3 reads CASSPLLSGFGSYEQYF. In nucleotides, the CDR3 is TGTGCCAGCAGTCCCCTCCTAAGCGGCTTTGGCTCCTACGAGCAGTACTTC. The gene calls are TRBV6-2 or TRBV6-3 and TRBJ2-7; possibly TRBD2 for D (5 bases). The CDR3 consists of 17 residues. From germline, CDR1 is MNHEY and CDR2 SVGEGT. Deletions cut 5 bases from V and 0 bases from J, with 20 bases between.

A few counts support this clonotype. The CDR3 region has the DNA TGTGCCAGCAGTCCAGGCAACCCACAGGGTGCAACTAATGAAAAACTGTTTTTT. Its protein is CASSPGNPQGATNEKLFF. The rearrangement joins TRBV6-2 or TRBV6-3 to TRBJ1-4; D is perhaps TRBD1 (6 bases). V lost 5 bases to trimming and J lost 0 bases, with 19 bases between them. This CDR3 region has 18 residues. Germline-derived CDR1 and CDR2 are MNHEY and SVGEGT.

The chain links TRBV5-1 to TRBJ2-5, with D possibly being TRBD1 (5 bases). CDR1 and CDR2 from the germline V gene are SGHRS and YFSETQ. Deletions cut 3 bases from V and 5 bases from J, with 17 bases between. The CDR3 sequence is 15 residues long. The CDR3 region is CASSWAGQSGETQYF. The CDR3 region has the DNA TGCGCCAGCAGCTGGGCAGGACAATCCGGGGAGACCCAGTACTTC.

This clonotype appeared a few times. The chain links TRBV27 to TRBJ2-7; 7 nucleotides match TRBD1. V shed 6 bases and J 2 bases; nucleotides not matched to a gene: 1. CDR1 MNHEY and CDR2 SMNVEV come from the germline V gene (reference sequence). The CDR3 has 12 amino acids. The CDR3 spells CASRGQPYEQYF. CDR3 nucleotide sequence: TGTGCCAGCAGGGGACAGCCCTACGAGCAGTACTTC.

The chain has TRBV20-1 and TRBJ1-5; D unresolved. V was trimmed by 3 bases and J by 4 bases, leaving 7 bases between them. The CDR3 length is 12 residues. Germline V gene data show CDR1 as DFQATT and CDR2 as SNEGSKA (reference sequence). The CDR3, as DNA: TGCAGTGCTAGTTCCGGAAATCAGCCCCAGCATTTT. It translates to CSASSGNQPQHF.

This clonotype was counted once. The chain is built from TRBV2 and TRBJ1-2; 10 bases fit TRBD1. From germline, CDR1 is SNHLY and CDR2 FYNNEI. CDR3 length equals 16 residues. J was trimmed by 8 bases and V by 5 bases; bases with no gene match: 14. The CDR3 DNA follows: TGTGCCAGCAGTCTTGTCCCGGGACAGGGGACAAACGGCTACACCTTC. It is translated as CASSLVPGQGTNGYTF.

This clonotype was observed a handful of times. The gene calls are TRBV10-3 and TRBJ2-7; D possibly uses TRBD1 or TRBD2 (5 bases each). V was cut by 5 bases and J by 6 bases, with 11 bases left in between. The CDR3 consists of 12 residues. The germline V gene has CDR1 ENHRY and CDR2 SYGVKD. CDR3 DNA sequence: TGTGCCATCAGTAGGGGAGAAACCGAGCAGTACTTC. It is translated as CAISRGETEQYF.

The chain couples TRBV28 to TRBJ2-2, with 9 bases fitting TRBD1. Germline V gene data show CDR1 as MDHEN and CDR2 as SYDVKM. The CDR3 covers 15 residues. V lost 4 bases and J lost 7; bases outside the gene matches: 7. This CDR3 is CASSSPGQGGGELFF. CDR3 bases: TGTGCCAGCAGTTCACCGGGACAGGGAGGCGGGGAGCTGTTTTTT.

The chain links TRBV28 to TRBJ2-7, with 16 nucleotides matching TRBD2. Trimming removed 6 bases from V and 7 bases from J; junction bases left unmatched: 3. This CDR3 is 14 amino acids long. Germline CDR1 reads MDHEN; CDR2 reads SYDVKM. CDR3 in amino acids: CASRGTSGRGEQYF. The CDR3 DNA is TGTGCCAGCAGGGGGACTAGCGGGAGGGGTGAGCAGTACTTC. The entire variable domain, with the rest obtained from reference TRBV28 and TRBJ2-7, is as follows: DVKVTQSSRYLVKRTGEKVFLECVQDMDHENMFWYRQDPGLGLRLIYFSYDVKMKEKGDIPEGYSVSREKKERFSLILESASTNQTSMYLCASRGTSGRGEQYFGPGTRLTVT.

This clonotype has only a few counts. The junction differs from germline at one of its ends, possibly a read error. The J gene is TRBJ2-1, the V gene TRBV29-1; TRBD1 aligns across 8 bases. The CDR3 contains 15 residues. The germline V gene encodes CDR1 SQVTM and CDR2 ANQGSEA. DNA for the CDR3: TGCAGCGCTGAATCCGACAGGGGTCGTTACAATGAGCAGTTCTTC. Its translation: CSAESDRGRYNEQFF.

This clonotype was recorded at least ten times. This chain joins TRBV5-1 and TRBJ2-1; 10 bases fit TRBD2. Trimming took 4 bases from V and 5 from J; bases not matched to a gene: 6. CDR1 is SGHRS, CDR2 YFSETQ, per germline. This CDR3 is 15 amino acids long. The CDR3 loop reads CASSPGLATNNEQFF. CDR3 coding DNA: TGCGCCAGCAGCCCGGGACTAGCGACTAACAATGAGCAGTTCTTC.

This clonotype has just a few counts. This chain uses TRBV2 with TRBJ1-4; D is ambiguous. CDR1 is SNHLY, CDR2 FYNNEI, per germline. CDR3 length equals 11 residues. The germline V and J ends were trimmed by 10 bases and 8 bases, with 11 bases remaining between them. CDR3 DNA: TGTGCCATAAGACCGGGAGAAAAACTGTTTTTT. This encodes CAIRPGEKLFF. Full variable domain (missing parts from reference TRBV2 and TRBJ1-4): EPEVTQTPSHQVTQMGQEVILRCVPISNHLYFYWYRQILGQKVEFLVSFYNNEISEKSEIFDDQFSVERPDGSNFTLKIRSTKLEDSAMYFCAIRPGEKLFFGSGTQLSVL.

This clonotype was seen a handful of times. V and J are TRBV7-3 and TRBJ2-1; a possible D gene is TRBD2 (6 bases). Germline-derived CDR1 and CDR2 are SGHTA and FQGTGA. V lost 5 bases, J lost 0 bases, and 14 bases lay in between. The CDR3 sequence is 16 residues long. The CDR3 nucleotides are TGTGCCAGCAGCCCAAATCGGGAGAGCTCCTACAATGAGCAGTTCTTC. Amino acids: CASSPNRESSYNEQFF.

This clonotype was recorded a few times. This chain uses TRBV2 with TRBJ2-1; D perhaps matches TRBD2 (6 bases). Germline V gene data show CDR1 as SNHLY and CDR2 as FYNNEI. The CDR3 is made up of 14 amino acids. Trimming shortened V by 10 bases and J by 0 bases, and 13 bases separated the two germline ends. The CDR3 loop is CATQAGPSYNEQFF. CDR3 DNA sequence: TGTGCCACCCAAGCGGGCCCCTCCTACAATGAGCAGTTCTTC.

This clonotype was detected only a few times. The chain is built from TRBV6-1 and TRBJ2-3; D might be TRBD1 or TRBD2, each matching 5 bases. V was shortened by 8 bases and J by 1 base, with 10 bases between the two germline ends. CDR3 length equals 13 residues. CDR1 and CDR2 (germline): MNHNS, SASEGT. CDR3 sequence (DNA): TGTGCCAGCCTTCGGGACGGCACAGATACGCAGTATTTT. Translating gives CASLRDGTDTQYF.

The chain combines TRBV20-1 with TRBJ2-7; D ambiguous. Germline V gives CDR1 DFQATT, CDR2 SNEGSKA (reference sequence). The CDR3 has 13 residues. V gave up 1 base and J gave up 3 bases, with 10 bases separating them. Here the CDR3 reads CSARAGYRYEQYF. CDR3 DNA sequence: TGCAGTGCTAGAGCTGGCTACCGCTACGAGCAGTACTTC.

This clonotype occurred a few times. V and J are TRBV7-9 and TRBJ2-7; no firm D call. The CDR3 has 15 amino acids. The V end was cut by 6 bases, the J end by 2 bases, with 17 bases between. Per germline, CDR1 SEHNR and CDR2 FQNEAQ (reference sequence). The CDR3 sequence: CASSQDTGFAYEQYF. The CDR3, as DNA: TGTGCCAGCAGTCAAGACACGGGCTTCGCCTACGAGCAGTACTTC.

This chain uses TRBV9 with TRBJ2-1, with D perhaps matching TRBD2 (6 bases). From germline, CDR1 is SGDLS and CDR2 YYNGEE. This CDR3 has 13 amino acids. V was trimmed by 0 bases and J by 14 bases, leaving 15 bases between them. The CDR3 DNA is TGTGCCAGCAGCGTAGAGTCTGGGCGGGATGAGTTCTTC. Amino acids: CASSVESGRDEFF.